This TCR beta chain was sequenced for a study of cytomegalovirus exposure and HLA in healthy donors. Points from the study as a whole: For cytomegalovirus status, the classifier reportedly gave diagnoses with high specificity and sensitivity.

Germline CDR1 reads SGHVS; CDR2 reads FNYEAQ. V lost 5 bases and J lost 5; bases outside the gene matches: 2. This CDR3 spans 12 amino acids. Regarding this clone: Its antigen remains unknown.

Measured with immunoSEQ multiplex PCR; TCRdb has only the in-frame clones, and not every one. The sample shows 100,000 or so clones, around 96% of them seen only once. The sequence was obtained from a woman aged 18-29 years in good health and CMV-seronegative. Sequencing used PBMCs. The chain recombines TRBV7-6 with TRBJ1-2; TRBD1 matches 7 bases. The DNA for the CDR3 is TGTGCCAGCAGCCCAGGGGGGTATGGCTACACCTTC. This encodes CASSPGGYGYTF.